This TCR beta chain was captured by sequencing in a study of blood T cell repertoires in COVID-19. Study at large: The samples span acute and convalescent COVID-19 from the United States, Italy and Spain. Sample material is recorded as cDNA or gDNA derived from T cells, B-cell-depleted T cells, or PBMCs.

Here immunoSEQ multiplex PCR was the method, and the copy in TCRdb shows in-frame clones only, minus some. The sample contains roughly 250,000 clones, about 89% of which appear only once. V shed 5 bases, J shed 7 bases, and the junction held 4 bases outside the gene matches. Germline V gene lookup returns CDR1 SGHAT and CDR2 FQNNGV. The CDR3 covers 13 residues. Sequencing used peripheral blood. The chain has TRBV11-2 and TRBJ2-7; TRBD1 agrees at 11 bases. This sequence was found in a man younger than 40 with acute or convalescent COVID-19. CDR3 protein: CASSPDRGREQYF. As DNA, the CDR3 is TGTGCCAGCAGCCCGGACAGGGGGCGAGAGCAGTACTTC.